This T cell receptor (beta chain) was retrieved from a study of T cells expressing NK-cell markers. The CDR3 sequence is 17 residues long. The germline V gene encodes CDR1 LGHDT and CDR2 YNNKEL (reference sequence). TCRdb re-called the 5' RACE reads; one entry per CDR3 protein, DNA not given. Its clone listing holds 400,000 to 550,000 distinct CDR3 sequences. V is TRBV3-1 and J is TRBJ2-2; TCRdb indicates TRBD1, and absent DNA this call remains unverified. Sequences were obtained from blood T cells: a sorted CD56 or NKG2C T cell subset, CD4+ or CD8+ T cells, or bulk PBMC T cells (not recorded which). The TCR sequence derives from a woman between 18 and 75 years old in good health. The CDR3 protein is CASSPSVGTGNTGELFF. The full variable domain, with the rest looked up from reference TRBV3-1 and TRBJ2-2, is DTAVSQTPKYLVTQMGNDKSIKCEQNLGHDTMYWYKQDSKKFLKIMFSYNNKELIINETVPNRFSPKSPDKAHLNLHINSLELGDSAVYFCASSPSVGTGNTGELFFGEGSRLTVL.